The sample holds one count of the clone carrying this T cell receptor beta chain. This entry is derived from a study of T cell changes during pregnancy in multiple sclerosis. This CDR3 is built from 14 residues. Germline values: CDR1 WSHSY, CDR2 SAAADI. V was shortened by 5 bases and J by 1 base, with 11 bases between the two germline ends. Assay: immunoSEQ multiplex PCR; the TCRdb copy retains only in-frame clones and omits some. The table includes roughly 40,000 clones, around 90% detected once. The sequences come from CD4+ T cells from peripheral blood mononuclear cells, collected in the first trimester of pregnancy. This receptor was taken from a female donor with multiple sclerosis, enrolled in a pregnancy study. The V and J genes are TRBV10-2 and TRBJ1-1; D may be TRBD1 (5 bases). The CDR3 region is CASSPWTQNTEAFF. CDR3 nucleotides: TGCGCCAGCAGTCCCTGGACACAGAACACTGAAGCTTTCTTT.